The sequence of this T cell receptor beta chain was determined in a study of cytomegalovirus exposure and HLA in healthy donors. Findings and caveats of the study: Presence/absence analyses assumed roughly uniform sequencing depth across donors. Trimming of TCR beta V- and J-genes showed a link, identified in a later analysis, to a missense DCLRE1C variant. Most TCRs appeared rarely, but some public TCRs recurred in many donors. Reports indicated that the classifier achieved high specificity and sensitivity in diagnosing cytomegalovirus status.

This clone showed up just a few times. Its antigen is unidentified. A multiplex PCR was run with 60 Vbeta primers and 13 Jbeta primers. Using immunoSEQ multiplex PCR, the repertoire was profiled, and TCRdb retains in-frame clones only, with some absent. Of around 94,000 clones in the sample, about four fifths were seen once. The CDR3 has 13 amino acids. Between the trimmed V and J ends, which lost 3 bases and 1 base, there was a span of 9 bases. Germline V CDR1 and CDR2: GTSNPN, SVGIG (reference sequence). This rearrangement joins TRBV30 to TRBJ1-2; a weak D match, TRBD1 (5 bases). This receptor was identified in a woman between 40 and 55 years old in good health and CMV-seronegative. Sample: PBMCs. The CDR3 DNA reads TGTGCCTGGAGGGACACTTATAACTATGGCTACACCTTC. This sequence encodes CAWRDTYNYGYTF.